This record covers a single T cell receptor beta chain. The PCR made use of 60 Vbeta and 13 Jbeta primers. TCRdb keeps only in-frame clones here, not all; method: immunoSEQ multiplex PCR. The sample includes about 150,000 clones, under 75% of them seen just once. The germline CDR1 and CDR2 sequences are SEHNR and FQNEAQ (reference sequence). This CDR3 comprises 14 residues. Unmatched junction bases numbered 0, after V lost 1 base and J lost 3 bases. The entry originates in a study of cytomegalovirus exposure and HLA in healthy donors. The chain carries TRBV7-9 and TRBJ2-5; the match to TRBD1 covers 9 bases. The clonotype was recovered from a woman aged 55-75 years in good health and CMV-seropositive. Sequenced: PBMCs. The CDR3 sequence is CASSLGTGEETQYF. The DNA for the CDR3 is TGTGCCAGCAGCTTAGGGACAGGGGAAGAGACCCAGTACTTC.